A single count supports the clone carrying this T cell receptor beta chain. This specimen comes from a study of blood T cell repertoires in COVID-19. Study-wide background: Whether acute or convalescent, the COVID-19 samples came from the United States, Italy and Spain.

With 3 bases removed from V and 4 bases from J, the gap between germline ends came to 7 bases. The CDR3 covers 13 residues. Sequencing used immunoSEQ multiplex PCR; TCRdb keeps in-frame clones, though not all of them. Among about 250,000 clones listed, roughly nine tenths were seen once. This chain joins TRBV12-3 or TRBV12-4 and TRBJ1-3, with D unclear. The sequence was collected from a woman under 40 with acute COVID-19. Sequenced input: PBMCs or T cells enriched from blood (not recorded which). The CDR3 sequence is CASSLWAGNTIYF. CDR3 coding DNA: TGTGCCAGCAGTTTGTGGGCCGGAAACACCATATATTTT.